The 15 T cell receptor beta chains below were found in one sample sequenced in a study of T cell repertoires in cytomegalovirus infection. TCRdb ran MiXCR on the reads and lists one entry per CDR3 protein. The sample consists of around 630,000 distinct CDR3 sequences, about 24% of them appearing once. Sequencing was performed on CD8+ T cells from PBMCs. The source is a human donor in good health (CMV status not recorded). Some clones in this sample may be carry-over from other donors' samples.

The chain couples TRBV6-2 or TRBV6-3 to TRBJ2-1; 9 nucleotides match TRBD2. Germline V gives CDR1 MNHEY, CDR2 SVGEGT. The CDR3 has 17 residues. V lost 0 bases and J lost 8; bases outside the gene matches: 11. Here the CDR3 DNA reads TGTGCCAGCAGTTACTCGACGGCTAGCGGGGATAGTGATGAGCAGTTCTTC. Residues: CASSYSTASGDSDEQFF.

This clonotype was seen ten or more times. This chain joins TRBV7-2 and TRBJ2-1; 9 bases are shared with TRBD1. V was clipped by 4 bases and J by 6 bases; unmatched bases: 10. CDR1 and CDR2 (germline): SGHTA, FQGNSA. This CDR3 spans 16 amino acids. The CDR3 spells CASSYNRGHGVNEQFF. The CDR3 DNA reads TGTGCCAGCAGCTACAACAGGGGGCACGGGGTCAATGAGCAGTTCTTC.

This clonotype was counted ten times or more. The chain is built from TRBV19 and TRBJ2-1; TRBD1 matches at 9 bases. V was clipped by 8 bases and J by 7 bases; unmatched bases: 12. The germline gives CDR1 LNHDA, CDR2 SQIVND (reference sequence). The CDR3 sequence is 15 residues long. The CDR3 here is CASSASGTGRNEQFF. CDR3 sequence (DNA): TGTGCCAGTTCGGCTTCCGGGACAGGGAGGAATGAGCAGTTCTTC.

This clonotype was counted at least ten times. The genes are TRBV7-9 and TRBJ1-5, with D perhaps TRBD1 (5 bases). V lost 0 bases, J lost 4 bases, and 7 bases lay in between. The CDR3 contains 14 residues. Germline V gene lookup returns CDR1 SEHNR and CDR2 FQNEAQ (reference sequence). DNA of the CDR3: TGTGCCAGCAGCTTAGCAGCAGGGAATCAGCCCCAGCATTTT. It specifies CASSLAAGNQPQHF.

The gene calls are TRBV20-1 and TRBJ2-7; no clear D gene. Trimming stripped 3 bases from V and 2 bases from J, with 8 bases between. The CDR3 is 12 amino acids. CDR1 and CDR2 from the germline V gene are DFQATT and SNEGSKA (reference sequence). The CDR3 region has the DNA TGCAGTGCTAGGTGGATTACCTACGAGCAGTACGTC. Residues: CSARWITYEQYV.

This clonotype came up a few times. V and J are TRBV28 and TRBJ2-1; D call uncertain. Germline loops: CDR1 MDHEN, CDR2 SYDVKM. The CDR3 totals 15 residues. Between the trimmed V and J ends, which lost 7 bases and 1 base, there was a span of 14 bases. CDR3 nucleotides: TGTGCCAGCACTAAAACTGGAGCGTCCTACAATGAGCAGTTCTTC. This codes for CASTKTGASYNEQFF.

This clonotype occurred a few times. V usage is TRBV14 and J usage is TRBJ1-5; D is undetermined. V was shortened by 4 bases and J by 12 bases, with 16 bases between the two germline ends. This CDR3 region has 13 residues. Looked up from germline, CDR1 is SGHDN and CDR2 is FVKESK. CDR3 protein: CASSPRLPTCQHF. As DNA, the CDR3 is TGTGCCAGCAGCCCGCGCCTTCCGACGTGCCAGCATTTT. Full variable domain (remainder filled in from reference TRBV14 and TRBJ1-5): EAGVTQFPSHSVIEKGQTVTLRCDPISGHDNLYWYRRVMGKEIKFLLHFVKESKQDESGMPNNRFLAERTGGTYSTLKVQPAELEDSGVYFCASSPRLPTCQHFGDGTRLSIL.

The chain couples TRBV4-1 to TRBJ2-1, with 9 bases identical to TRBD2. With 0 bases clipped from V and 15 bases from J, the junction kept 6 bases outside the gene matches. This CDR3 is 13 amino acids long. Germline lookup yields CDR1 MGHRA and CDR2 YSYEKL. This CDR3 is CASSQESGRSRFF. CDR3 in DNA: TGCGCCAGCAGCCAAGAAAGCGGGAGGTCCCGGTTCTTC.

In this sample, this clonotype turned up a few times. The chain combines TRBV27 with TRBJ1-4; the match to TRBD1 covers 9 bases. Germline V CDR1 and CDR2: MNHEY, SMNVEV (reference sequence). The CDR3 sequence is 15 residues long. The ends lost 5 bases at V and 8 bases at J; junction bases unmatched: 9. Here the CDR3 DNA reads TGTGCCAGCAGTCCTCGGGACAGGGTTATGGAAAAACTGTTTTTT. It is translated as CASSPRDRVMEKLFF.

The chain uses TRBV12-3 or TRBV12-4 and TRBJ1-5, with no clear D. The CDR3 has 19 residues. Trimming cost V 6 bases and J 2 bases, with 26 bases left between them. The CDR3 loop reads CASRRNPDLGDPGNQPQHF. In nucleotides, the CDR3 is TGTGCCAGCAGAAGAAATCCGGACCTCGGGGATCCGGGCAATCAGCCCCAGCATTTT.

Comments on this clonotype: Given a much more abundant clone one base away, this may be a read error. The genes are TRBV6-2 or TRBV6-3 and TRBJ1-1; D is possibly TRBD1 (5 bases). The CDR3 extends over 13 amino acids. V was pared by 2 bases and J by 7 bases, with 11 bases between. CDR1 and CDR2 (germline): MNHEY, SVGEGT. The chain's CDR3 is CASSYTRAYEAFF. CDR3 sequence (DNA): TGTGCCAGCAGTTACACCAGGGCCTATGAAGCTTTCTTT.

The rearrangement links TRBV7-6 to TRBJ2-1; 10 bases are a match to TRBD2. Unmatched junction bases numbered 6, after V lost 1 base and J lost 9 bases. CDR1 and CDR2 from the germline V gene are SGHVS and FNYEAQ. CDR3 length: 15 residues. The CDR3 loop reads CASSLEASGGTEQFF. CDR3 DNA: TGTGCCAGCAGCTTAGAGGCTAGCGGGGGCACTGAGCAGTTCTTC.

The table lists this clonotype with a few counts. This chain joins TRBV7-9 and TRBJ2-7; D remains ambiguous. Trimming removed 5 bases at V and 6 bases at J, with 11 bases between. Per germline, CDR1 SEHNR and CDR2 FQNEAQ (reference sequence). This CDR3 is 12 amino acids long. The CDR3 region is CASSTRFSEQYV. CDR3 coding DNA: TGTGCCAGCAGCACTCGGTTCTCCGAGCAGTACGTC.

This sequence joins TRBV29-1 and TRBJ2-7, with TRBD1 as a possible D gene (5 bases). V was pared by 2 bases and J by 0 bases, with 17 bases between. Germline CDR1 is SQVTM and CDR2 is ANQGSEA. The CDR3 sequence is 16 residues long. CDR3 loop: CSVERDTQGSSYEQYF. CDR3 bases: TGCAGCGTTGAACGCGACACCCAGGGCTCCTCCTACGAGCAGTACTTC.

There are many counts of this clonotype. The CDR3 here is CASSSGDSKLHF. Here the CDR3 DNA reads TGTGCCAGCAGCTCAGGAGACTCAAAACTCCACTTT. The chain recombines TRBV7-8 with TRBJ1-6, with D uncertain. Germline V gene sequence: CDR1 SGHVS, CDR2 FQNEAQ. Trimming shortened V by 4 bases and J by 16 bases, and 14 bases separated the two germline ends. The CDR3 totals 12 residues.